These 8 T cell receptor beta chains were all obtained from the same sample, sequenced in a study of patients and donors after allogeneic stem cell transplantation. TCRdb processed the RT-PCR reads anew with MiXCR; each CDR3 protein has one entry. The sample includes some 960,000 distinct CDR3 sequences, 15% to 20% of them seen just once. Input material: blood, either unsorted or a sorted T cell fraction (not recorded which). These receptors came from a human donor who was either an allogeneic HSCT recipient or a stem cell or donor lymphocyte infusion donor (not recorded which). It is not recorded whose cells these are; they may come from a transplant donor.

The chain carries TRBV9 and TRBJ1-1; no firm D call. The CDR3 loop spans 15 amino acids. CDR1 and CDR2 from the germline V gene are SGDLS and YYNGEE. V was cut by 4 bases and J by 7 bases, with 20 bases left in between. The CDR3: CASSPLADPVGEAFF. The DNA of the CDR3 is TGTGCCAGCAGCCCCCTTGCGGACCCCGTCGGTGAAGCTTTCTTT.

This clonotype was found a few times. Sequence at one end of the junction differs from germline and may be a read error. The chain couples TRBV11-2 to TRBJ1-6; perhaps TRBD1 as D (5 bases). This CDR3 spans 15 amino acids. Germline CDR1 and CDR2: SGHAT and FQNNGV. CDR3: CASSLEGQNNSPLHF. The CDR3 DNA reads TGTGCCAGCAGCCTAGAGGGGCAAAATAATTCACCCCTCCACTTT.

This clonotype was found many times. The chain combines TRBV4-1 with TRBJ2-1; D is undetermined. Deletions cut 0 bases from V and 5 bases from J, with 11 bases between. CDR3 length: 15 residues. CDR1 and CDR2 from the germline V gene are MGHRA and YSYEKL. The CDR3 loop reads CASSQDIGYNNEQFF. The CDR3 DNA reads as TGCGCCAGCAGCCAAGATATTGGCTACAACAATGAGCAGTTCTTC.

The rearrangement joins TRBV18 to TRBJ2-6; D is unclear. V was pared by 6 bases and J by 2 bases, with 11 bases between. The germline gives CDR1 KGHSH, CDR2 LQKENI. This CDR3 has 15 residues. Here the CDR3 DNA reads TGTGCCAGCTCTCCCGACAAACCTGGGGCCAACGTCCTGACTTTC. It encodes CASSPDKPGANVLTF.

This clonotype was counted a few times. V and J are TRBV6-1 and TRBJ2-3, with D tentatively TRBD1 (6 bases). The CDR3 length is 15 residues. Between the trimmed V and J ends, which lost 6 bases and 3 bases, there was a span of 16 bases. The V gene's germline CDR1 is MNHNS and CDR2 SASEGT. The CDR3 spells CASREQGFVTDTQYF. CDR3 coding DNA: TGTGCCAGCAGGGAACAGGGTTTTGTGACAGATACGCAGTATTTT.

The chain joins TRBV4-3 to TRBJ1-3; possibly TRBD1 for D (5 bases). The CDR3 has 16 residues. The V gene's germline CDR1 is LGHNA and CDR2 YSLEER. V was shortened by 3 bases and J by 4 bases, with 16 bases between the two germline ends. The DNA for the CDR3 is TGCGCCAGCAGCCAGGGCGAAGGGGAGAAAGGAAACACCATATATTTT. Encoded protein: CASSQGEGEKGNTIYF.

The gene calls are TRBV20-1 and TRBJ2-1; 13 nucleotides line up with TRBD2. The CDR3 contains 14 residues. The junction had 7 bases not matched to a gene; V was cut back by 6 bases and J by 8 bases. Germline loops: CDR1 DFQATT, CDR2 SNEGSKA (reference sequence). The CDR3 DNA reads as TGCAGTGCACAACTAGCGGGGGGGCTCGATGAGCAGTTCTTC. Translating gives CSAQLAGGLDEQFF.

The chain uses TRBV21-1 and TRBJ1-5. TRBV21-1 is listed as a pseudogene. The CDR3 is 18 amino acids. CDR3 nucleotide sequence: TGTGCCAGCAGCAAAATAGGTCCCAGGGAGGGATTGGGGCAGCCCCAGCATTTT. This encodes CASSKIGPREGLGQPQHF.